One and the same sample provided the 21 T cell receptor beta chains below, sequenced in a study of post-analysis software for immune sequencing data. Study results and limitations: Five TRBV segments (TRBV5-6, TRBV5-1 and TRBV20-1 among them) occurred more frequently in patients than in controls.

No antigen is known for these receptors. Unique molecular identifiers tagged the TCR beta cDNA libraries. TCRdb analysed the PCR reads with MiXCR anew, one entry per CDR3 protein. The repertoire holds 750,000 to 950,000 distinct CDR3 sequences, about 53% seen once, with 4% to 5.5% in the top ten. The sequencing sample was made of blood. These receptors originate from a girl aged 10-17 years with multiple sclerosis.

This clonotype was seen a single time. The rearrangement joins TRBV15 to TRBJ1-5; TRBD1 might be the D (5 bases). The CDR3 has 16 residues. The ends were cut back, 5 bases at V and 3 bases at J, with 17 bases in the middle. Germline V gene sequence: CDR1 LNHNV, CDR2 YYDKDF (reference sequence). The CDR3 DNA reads TGTGCCACCAGCCCGAGAAACAGGCAATTCAATCAGCCCCAGCATTTT. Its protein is CATSPRNRQFNQPQHF.

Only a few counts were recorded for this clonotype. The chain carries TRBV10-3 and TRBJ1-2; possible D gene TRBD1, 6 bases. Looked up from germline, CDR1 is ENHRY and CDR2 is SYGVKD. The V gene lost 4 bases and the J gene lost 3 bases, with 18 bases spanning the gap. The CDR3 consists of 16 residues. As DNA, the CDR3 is TGTGCCATCAGTGCCATAACAGGGAATCTGGACTATGGCTACACCTTC. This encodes CAISAITGNLDYGYTF.

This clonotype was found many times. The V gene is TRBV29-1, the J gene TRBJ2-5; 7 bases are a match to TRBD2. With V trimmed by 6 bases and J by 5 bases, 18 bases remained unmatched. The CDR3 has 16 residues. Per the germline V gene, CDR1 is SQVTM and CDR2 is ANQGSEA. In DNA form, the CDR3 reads TGCAGCGTCGTTCTGAAGACTAGCCTACTGGGGGAGACCCAGTACTTC. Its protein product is CSVVLKTSLLGETQYF.

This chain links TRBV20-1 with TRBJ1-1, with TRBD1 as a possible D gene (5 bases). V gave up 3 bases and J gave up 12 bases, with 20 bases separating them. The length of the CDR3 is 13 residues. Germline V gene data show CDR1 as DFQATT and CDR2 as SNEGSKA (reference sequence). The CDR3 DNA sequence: TGCAGTGCTAGCCCAGTCGGGACCCGCGAGTCTTTCTTT. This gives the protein CSASPVGTRESFF.

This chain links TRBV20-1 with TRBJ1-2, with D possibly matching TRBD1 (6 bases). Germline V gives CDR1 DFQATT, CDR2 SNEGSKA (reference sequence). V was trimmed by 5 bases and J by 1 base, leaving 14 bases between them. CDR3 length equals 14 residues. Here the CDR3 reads CSAPQGLGNYGYTF. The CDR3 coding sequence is TGCAGTGCTCCGCAGGGGTTGGGTAACTATGGCTACACCTTC.

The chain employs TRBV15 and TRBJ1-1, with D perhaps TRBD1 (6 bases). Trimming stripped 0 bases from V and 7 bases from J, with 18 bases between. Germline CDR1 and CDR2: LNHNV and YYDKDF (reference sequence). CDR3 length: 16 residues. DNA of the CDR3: TGTGCCACCAGCAGAGATCTACCAGGGGACGAGGGTGAAGCTTTCTTT. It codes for CATSRDLPGDEGEAFF.

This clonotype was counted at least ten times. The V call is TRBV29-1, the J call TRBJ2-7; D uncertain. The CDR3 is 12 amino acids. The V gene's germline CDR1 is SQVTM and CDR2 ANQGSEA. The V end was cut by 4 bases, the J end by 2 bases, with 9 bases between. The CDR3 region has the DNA TGCAGCGTTGGTGACGGTCCCTACGAGCAGTACTTC. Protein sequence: CSVGDGPYEQYF.

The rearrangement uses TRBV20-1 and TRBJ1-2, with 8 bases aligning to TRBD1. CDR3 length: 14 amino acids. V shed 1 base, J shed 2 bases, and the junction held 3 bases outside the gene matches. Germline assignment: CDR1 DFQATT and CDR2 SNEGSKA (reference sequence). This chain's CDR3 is CSARAGGRNYGYTF. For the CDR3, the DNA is TGCAGTGCTAGAGCAGGGGGCAGGAACTATGGCTACACCTTC.

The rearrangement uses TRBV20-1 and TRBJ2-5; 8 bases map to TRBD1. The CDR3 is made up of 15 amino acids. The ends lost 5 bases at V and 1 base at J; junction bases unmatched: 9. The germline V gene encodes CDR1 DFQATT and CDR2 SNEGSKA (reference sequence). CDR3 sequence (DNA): TGCAGTGCTTCCGAATCGGACAGGGTCCAAGAGACCCAGTACTTC. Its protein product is CSASESDRVQETQYF.

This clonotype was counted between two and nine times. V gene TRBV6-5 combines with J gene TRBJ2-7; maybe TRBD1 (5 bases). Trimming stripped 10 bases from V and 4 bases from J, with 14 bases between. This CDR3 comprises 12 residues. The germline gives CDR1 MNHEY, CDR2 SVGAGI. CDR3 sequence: CATQDSLYEQYF. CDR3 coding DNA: TGTGCCACCCAAGACAGTTTATACGAGCAGTACTTC.

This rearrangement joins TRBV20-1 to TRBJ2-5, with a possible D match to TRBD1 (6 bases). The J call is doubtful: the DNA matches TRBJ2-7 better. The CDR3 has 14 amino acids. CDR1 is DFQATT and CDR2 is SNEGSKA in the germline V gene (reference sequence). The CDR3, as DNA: TGCAGTGCCAATAGTTTACAGGGAACCTACGAGCAGTACTTC. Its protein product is CSANSLQGTYEQYF.

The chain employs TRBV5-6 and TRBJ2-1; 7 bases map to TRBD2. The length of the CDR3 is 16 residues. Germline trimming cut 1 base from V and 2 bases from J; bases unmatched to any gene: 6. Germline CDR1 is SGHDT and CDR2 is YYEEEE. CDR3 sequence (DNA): TGTGCCAGCAGCTTGCTACTAGCGAACCCCTACAATGAGCAGTTCTTC. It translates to CASSLLLANPYNEQFF.

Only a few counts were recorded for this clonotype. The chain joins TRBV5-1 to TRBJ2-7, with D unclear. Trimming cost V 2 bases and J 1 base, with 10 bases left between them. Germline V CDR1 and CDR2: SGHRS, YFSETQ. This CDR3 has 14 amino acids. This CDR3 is CASSFGRLSYEQYF. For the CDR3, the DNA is TGCGCCAGCAGCTTTGGCCGGCTTTCCTACGAGCAGTACTTC.

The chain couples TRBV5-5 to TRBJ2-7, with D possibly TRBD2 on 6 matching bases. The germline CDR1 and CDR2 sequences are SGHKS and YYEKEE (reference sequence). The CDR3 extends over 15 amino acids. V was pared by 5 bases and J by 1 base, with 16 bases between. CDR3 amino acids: CASSPREGRSYEQYF. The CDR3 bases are TGTGCCAGCAGTCCCCGGGAAGGGAGGTCCTACGAGCAGTACTTC.

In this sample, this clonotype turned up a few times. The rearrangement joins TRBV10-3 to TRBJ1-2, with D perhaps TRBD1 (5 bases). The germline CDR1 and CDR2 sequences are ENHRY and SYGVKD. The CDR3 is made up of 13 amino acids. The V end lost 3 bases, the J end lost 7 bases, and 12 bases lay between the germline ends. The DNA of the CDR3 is TGTGCCATCAGTGATCAGGGTAGGCTTGGCTACACCTTC. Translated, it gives CAISDQGRLGYTF.

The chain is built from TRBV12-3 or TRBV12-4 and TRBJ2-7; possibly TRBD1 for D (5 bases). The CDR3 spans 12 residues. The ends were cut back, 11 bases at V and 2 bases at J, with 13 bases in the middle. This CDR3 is CASAGNPYEQYF. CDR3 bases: TGTGCCTCTGCAGGGAACCCCTACGAGCAGTACTTC.

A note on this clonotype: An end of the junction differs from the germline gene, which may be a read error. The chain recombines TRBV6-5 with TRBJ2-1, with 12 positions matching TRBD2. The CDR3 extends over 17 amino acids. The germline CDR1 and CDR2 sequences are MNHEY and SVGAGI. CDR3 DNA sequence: TGTGTCAGCAGTTACCTAGCTAGCGGGGGGGCTAGCAATGAGCAGTTCTTC. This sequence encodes CVSSYLASGGASNEQFF.

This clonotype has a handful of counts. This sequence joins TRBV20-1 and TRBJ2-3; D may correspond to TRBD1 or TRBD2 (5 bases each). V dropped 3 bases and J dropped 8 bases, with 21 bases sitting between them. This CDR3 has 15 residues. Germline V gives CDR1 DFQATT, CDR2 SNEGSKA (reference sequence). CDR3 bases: TGCAGTGCTAGTGAAAGTCAGGGACCGTGGGGTACGCAGTATTTT. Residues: CSASESQGPWGTQYF.

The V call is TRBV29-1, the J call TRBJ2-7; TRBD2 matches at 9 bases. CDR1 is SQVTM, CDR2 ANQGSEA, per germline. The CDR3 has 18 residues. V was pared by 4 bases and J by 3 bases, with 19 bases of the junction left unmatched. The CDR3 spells CSVVSGRLAGWGNYEQYF. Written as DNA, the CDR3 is TGCAGCGTTGTATCCGGGCGGCTAGCGGGATGGGGGAACTACGAGCAGTACTTC.

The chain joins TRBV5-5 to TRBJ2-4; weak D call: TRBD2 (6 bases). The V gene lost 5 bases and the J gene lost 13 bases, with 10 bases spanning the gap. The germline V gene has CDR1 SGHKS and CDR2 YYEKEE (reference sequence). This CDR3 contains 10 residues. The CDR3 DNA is TGTGCCAGCAGGGAGGGAAAGCAGTACTTC. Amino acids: CASREGKQYF.

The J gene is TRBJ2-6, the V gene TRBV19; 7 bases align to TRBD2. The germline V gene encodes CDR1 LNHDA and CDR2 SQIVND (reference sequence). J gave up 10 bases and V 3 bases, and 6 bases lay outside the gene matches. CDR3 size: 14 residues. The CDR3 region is CASSMGRGSNVLTF. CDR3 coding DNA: TGTGCCAGTAGTATGGGGCGGGGGTCTAACGTCCTGACTTTC.